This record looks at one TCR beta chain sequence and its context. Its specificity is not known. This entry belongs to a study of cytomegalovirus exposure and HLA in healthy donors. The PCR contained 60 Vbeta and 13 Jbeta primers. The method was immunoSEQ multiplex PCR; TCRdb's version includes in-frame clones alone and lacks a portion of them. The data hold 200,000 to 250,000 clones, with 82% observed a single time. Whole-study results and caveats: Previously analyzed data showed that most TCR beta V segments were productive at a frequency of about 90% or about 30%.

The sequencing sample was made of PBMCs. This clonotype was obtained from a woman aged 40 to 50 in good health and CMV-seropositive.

The CDR3: CASSSVVENTEAFF. The CDR3 DNA reads as TGTGCCAGCAGCTCCGTAGTAGAGAACACTGAAGCTTTCTTT. The gene calls are TRBV7-9 and TRBJ1-1; D uncertain. The germline V gene encodes CDR1 SEHNR and CDR2 FQNEAQ (reference sequence). The V end was cut by 4 bases, the J end by 1 base, with 10 bases between. This CDR3 has 14 amino acids.